Described below is a single T cell receptor beta chain sequence and its context. Antigen unknown. The data belong to a study of siplizumab effects on memory and regulatory T cells. Study findings and constraints: Neither a naive nor a memory phenotype was assignable to roughly 75-95% of proliferating CD4+ or CD8+ clones.

TCRdb keeps only in-frame clones here, not all; method: immunoSEQ multiplex PCR. The profile shows some 96,000 clones, more than 85% of them singletons. V was shortened by 0 bases and J by 7 bases, with 13 bases between the two germline ends. The germline V gene encodes CDR1 SGHKS and CDR2 YYEKEE (reference sequence). The CDR3 length is 14 residues. The V and J genes are TRBV5-5 and TRBJ1-1; unclear D gene. The receptor was isolated from a human donor in good health. Material for sequencing was CD4+ T cells sorted from blood. CDR3 amino acids: CASSLEGIIGEAFF. Written as DNA, the CDR3 is TGTGCCAGCAGCTTGGAAGGGATTATAGGTGAAGCTTTCTTT. The full variable domain, in which reference TRBV5-5 and TRBJ1-1 provide the parts outside the CDR3, is DAGVTQSPTHLIKTRGQQVTLRCSPISGHKSVSWYQQVLGQGPQFIFQYYEKEERGRGNFPDRFSARQFPNYSSELNVNALLLGDSALYLCASSLEGIIGEAFFGQGTRLTVV.